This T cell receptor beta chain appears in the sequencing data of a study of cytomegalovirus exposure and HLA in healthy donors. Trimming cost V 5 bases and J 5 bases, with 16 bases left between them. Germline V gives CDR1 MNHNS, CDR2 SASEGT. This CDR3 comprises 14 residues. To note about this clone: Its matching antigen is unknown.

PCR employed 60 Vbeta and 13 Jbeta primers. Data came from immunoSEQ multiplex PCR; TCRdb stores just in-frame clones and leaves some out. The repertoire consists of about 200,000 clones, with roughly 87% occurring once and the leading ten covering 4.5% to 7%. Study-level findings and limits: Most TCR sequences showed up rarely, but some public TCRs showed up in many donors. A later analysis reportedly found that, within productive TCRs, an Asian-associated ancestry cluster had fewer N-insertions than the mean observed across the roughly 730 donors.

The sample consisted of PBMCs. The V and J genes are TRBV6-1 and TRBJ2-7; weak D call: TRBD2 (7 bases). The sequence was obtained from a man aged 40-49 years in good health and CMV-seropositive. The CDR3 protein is CASSSGGRENEQYF. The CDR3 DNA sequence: TGTGCCAGCAGTTCCGGGGGGCGGGAGAACGAGCAGTACTTC.